This T cell receptor (beta chain) was documented in a study of cytomegalovirus exposure and HLA in healthy donors. In the PCR, 60 Vbeta and 13 Jbeta primers were used. The repertoire was sequenced with immunoSEQ multiplex PCR; TCRdb's copy has only in-frame clones and lacks some. Its table lists 40,000 to 65,000 clones. Regarding this clone: The antigen remains unidentified.

Study-wide results and caveats: In terms of immune exposure information, only CMV serostatus was available. Presence/absence analyses assumed roughly uniform sequencing depth across donors. As was reported, the HLA-A and HLA-B alleles of most subjects were accurately predicted from TCR beta sequences. Other equally common chains were less clonally expanded than HLA-associated TCR beta chains, a later analysis showed.

CDR1 and CDR2 from the germline V gene are SGDLS and YYNGEE. Between the trimmed V and J ends, which lost 0 bases and 7 bases, there was a span of 8 bases. This CDR3 comprises 14 residues. This chain joins TRBV9 and TRBJ1-6; D remains ambiguous. The sequence was obtained from a man aged 35 to 55 in good health and CMV-seropositive. Sequencing was performed on PBMCs. The CDR3 coding sequence is TGTGCCAGCAGCGTAGGCGGAGGAAATTCACCCCTCCACTTT. Translating gives CASSVGGGNSPLHF.